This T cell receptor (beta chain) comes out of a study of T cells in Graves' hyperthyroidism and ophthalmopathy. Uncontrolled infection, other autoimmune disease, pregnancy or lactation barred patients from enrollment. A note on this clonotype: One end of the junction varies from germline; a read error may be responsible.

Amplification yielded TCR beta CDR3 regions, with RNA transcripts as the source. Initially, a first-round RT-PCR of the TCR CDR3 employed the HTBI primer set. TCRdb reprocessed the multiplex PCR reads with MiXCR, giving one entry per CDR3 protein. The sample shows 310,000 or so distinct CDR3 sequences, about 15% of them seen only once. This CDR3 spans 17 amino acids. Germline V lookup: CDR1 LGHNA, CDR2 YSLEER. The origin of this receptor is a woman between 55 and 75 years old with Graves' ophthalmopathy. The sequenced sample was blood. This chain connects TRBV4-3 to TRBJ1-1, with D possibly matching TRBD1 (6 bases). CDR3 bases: TGCGCCAGCAGCCAAGATGACTGGGGGCGAGTGGACACCGAAGCTTTCTTT. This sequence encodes CASSQDDWGRVDTEAFF.